This section outlines one T cell receptor (beta chain) sequence together with its context. The target antigen is unknown. This record comes from a study of OX40 agonist ivuxolimab in advanced cancers. About the study: An agonistic human IgG2 monoclonal antibody against OX40 (CD134) was given. A history of anti-PD-1, anti-PD-L1 or anti-CTLA-4 therapy was acceptable, and roughly 40% had some. Three patients got partial responses; one had hepatocellular carcinoma and two had cutaneous melanoma. Study-level results: Relatively little clonal expansion, among the lowest observed, appeared in partial responders at 0.1-3.0 mg/kg.

This table comes from immunoSEQ multiplex PCR, and its TCRdb copy is limited to in-frame clones, with some not included. The repertoire has approximately 70,000 clones, about 77% of them found once; the top ten carry 1.6%. V was clipped by 8 bases and J by 4 bases; unmatched bases: 9. The CDR3 has 13 amino acids. Per the germline V gene, CDR1 is SQVTM and CDR2 is ANQGSEA. The V call is TRBV29-1, the J call TRBJ1-1, with 8 bases identical to TRBD1. The TCR originated in an adult with an advanced solid tumor such as melanoma, head and neck, liver or kidney cancer. This material consisted of CD4+ or CD8+ T cells sorted from blood, taken in a trial of the OX40 agonist ivuxolimab. This chain's CDR3 is CSPTGAGSTEAFF. CDR3 sequence (DNA): TGCAGCCCGACAGGGGCGGGTTCCACTGAAGCTTTCTTT.